Each of the 27 T cell receptor beta chains below was sequenced from the same sample in a study of shared clonotypes between healthy human individuals. The table came from immunoSEQ multiplex PCR; TCRdb's copy has only in-frame clones and leaves some out. In the table there are about 870,000 clones, about 91% of which are singletons. Terminally differentiated effector memory CD45RA+ cells were excluded from the naive CD8 cells, which were CD45RO-negative and positively selected for CCR7. The sequencing input was naive CD8+ T cells sorted from blood. The receptors come from a man aged 25-45 years in good health.

The rearrangement links TRBV27 to TRBJ1-5; D is undetermined. Germline V gene sequence: CDR1 MNHEY, CDR2 SMNVEV (reference sequence). The CDR3 runs to 13 residues. V lost 3 bases and J lost 8, with 11 bases in between. The CDR3 DNA reads as TGTGCCAGCAGTTTTAGTAGATTAAAGCCCCAGCATTTT. It codes for CASSFSRLKPQHF.

The V call is TRBV2, the J call TRBJ2-7; TRBD1 agrees at 7 bases. The CDR3 contains 12 residues. Trimming cost V 10 bases and J 1 base; bases outside gene matches: 4. Germline V gene lookup returns CDR1 SNHLY and CDR2 FYNNEI. The CDR3 region is CATGQLSYEQYF. Written as DNA, the CDR3 is TGTGCCACGGGACAGTTATCCTACGAGCAGTACTTC. The full variable domain, completed using reference TRBV2 and TRBJ2-7, is EPEVTQTPSHQVTQMGQEVILRCVPISNHLYFYWYRQILGQKVEFLVSFYNNEISEKSEIFDDQFSVERPDGSNFTLKIRSTKLEDSAMYFCATGQLSYEQYFGPGTRLTVT.

The chain couples TRBV4-1 to TRBJ1-1; 7 bases map to TRBD1. CDR3 length: 17 residues. The V gene end was trimmed by 2 bases and the J gene end by 6 bases; junction bases not matched to a gene: 15. CDR1 and CDR2 from the germline V gene are MGHRA and YSYEKL. The CDR3 region has the DNA TGCGCCAGCAGCCAATCGAGTCCGACAGGGAGTATACCTGAAGCTTTCTTT. Protein product: CASSQSSPTGSIPEAFF.

This clone is a singleton in its sample. This chain connects TRBV27 to TRBJ2-7; possibly TRBD2 for D (5 bases). There are 14 residues in the CDR3. The germline gives CDR1 MNHEY, CDR2 SMNVEV (reference sequence). With 3 bases removed from V and 4 bases from J, the gap between germline ends came to 13 bases. The CDR3 nucleotides read TGTGCCAGCAGTTTGCTAGGGAGTCAGTACGAGCAGTACTTC. The encoded protein is CASSLLGSQYEQYF.

The chain employs TRBV10-2 and TRBJ2-1; D gene ambiguous. The CDR3 contains 12 residues. Per the germline V gene, CDR1 is WSHSY and CDR2 is SAAADI. Trimming left V 8 bases short and J 0 bases short, with 5 bases between. The CDR3 loop reads CASWDSYNEQFF. In DNA form, the CDR3 reads TGCGCCAGCTGGGACTCCTACAATGAGCAGTTCTTC.

The chain couples TRBV18 to TRBJ1-3, with a tentative D call TRBD1 (5 bases). From germline, CDR1 is KGHSH and CDR2 LQKENI. Between the trimmed V and J ends, which lost 0 bases and 3 bases, there was a span of 18 bases. This CDR3 is built from 18 residues. The CDR3 DNA sequence: TGTGCCAGCTCACCACCGACCGGGGACGCGATAAATGGAAACACCATATATTTT. Protein product: CASSPPTGDAINGNTIYF. The whole variable domain, remainder taken from reference TRBV18 and TRBJ1-3, is NAGVMQNPRHLVRRRGQEARLRCSPMKGHSHVYWYRQLPEEGLKFMVYLQKENIIDESGMPKERFSAEFPKEGPSILRIQQVVRGDSAAYFCASSPPTGDAINGNTIYFGEGSWLTVV.

This chain joins TRBV14 and TRBJ2-5, with D hard to call. Germline loops: CDR1 SGHDN, CDR2 FVKESK. The CDR3 has 14 residues. With 1 base removed from V and 2 bases from J, the gap between germline ends came to 8 bases. CDR3 protein: CASSQVAVQETQYF. CDR3 in DNA: TGTGCCAGCAGCCAAGTGGCAGTTCAAGAGACCCAGTACTTC.

The CDR3, as DNA: TGTGCCAGCAGCCTGGGGTCAGGGGAGGCCTACGAGCAGTACTTC. It is translated as CASSLGSGEAYEQYF. This sequence joins TRBV7-6 and TRBJ2-5, with D perhaps TRBD1 or TRBD2 (6 bases each). Matching the DNA end better, TRBJ2-7 makes the J call doubtful. Germline V lookup: CDR1 SGHVS, CDR2 FNYEAQ. The CDR3 length is 15 residues.

The chain links TRBV7-9 to TRBJ2-5; TRBD1 matches 8 bases. Trimming removed 4 bases from V and 8 bases from J; junction bases left unmatched: 18. This CDR3 contains 17 residues. Germline V gene data show CDR1 as SEHNR and CDR2 as FQNEAQ (reference sequence). CDR3 in amino acids: CASSWVVEQGAGGTQYF. The DNA for the CDR3 is TGTGCCAGCAGCTGGGTAGTGGAGCAGGGGGCTGGGGGCACCCAGTACTTC.

This clone was detected a few times. The chain recombines TRBV27 with TRBJ2-1, with D possibly being TRBD1 or TRBD2 (7 bases each). Trimming took 10 bases from V and 2 from J, leaving 12 bases between them. The CDR3 has 13 amino acids. Germline V lookup: CDR1 MNHEY, CDR2 SMNVEV (reference sequence). The CDR3 region has the DNA TGTGCCACCCAGGGGGGGACCTACAATGAGCAGTTCTTC. Its translation is CATQGGTYNEQFF.

The genes are TRBV2 and TRBJ2-1; 7 nucleotides agree with TRBD1. After removal of 6 bases from V and 7 bases from J, the junction contained 12 bases not matched to a gene. The CDR3 length is 15 residues. Germline CDR1 and CDR2: SNHLY and FYNNEI. Written as DNA, the CDR3 is TGTGCCAGCAGCGCCGGGACAGAGCTGCCTAATGAGCAGTTCTTC. Its translation is CASSAGTELPNEQFF.

The chain carries TRBV27 and TRBJ2-1; a weak D match, TRBD2 (5 bases). The germline CDR1 and CDR2 sequences are MNHEY and SMNVEV (reference sequence). The CDR3 consists of 19 residues. V was pared by 2 bases and J by 0 bases, with 20 bases between. CDR3 in DNA: TGTGCCAGCAGTTTAAGGGCTACACTAGATCCGAGCTCCTACAATGAGCAGTTCTTC. It yields the protein CASSLRATLDPSSYNEQFF.

The chain employs TRBV7-6 and TRBJ2-2; D might be TRBD2 (6 bases). Germline V gene lookup returns CDR1 SGHVS and CDR2 FNYEAQ. V was shortened by 5 bases and J by 6 bases, with 22 bases between the two germline ends. The CDR3 covers 17 residues. The DNA of the CDR3 is TGTGCCAGCAGCCTTAATCCGGGACTCCCCTCCGCCGGGGAGCTGTTTTTT. Translating gives CASSLNPGLPSAGELFF.

This sequence joins TRBV14 and TRBJ2-1; 9 nucleotides match TRBD1. The CDR3 has 16 amino acids. Trimming removed 1 base from V and 8 bases from J; junction bases left unmatched: 9. The germline CDR1 and CDR2 sequences are SGHDN and FVKESK. CDR3 residues: CASSQAWTGALDEQFF. The CDR3 DNA is TGTGCCAGCAGCCAAGCATGGACAGGGGCCCTCGATGAGCAGTTCTTC.

V and J are TRBV2 and TRBJ1-1; D is ambiguous. With 7 bases removed from V and 0 bases from J, the gap between germline ends came to 12 bases. The CDR3 consists of 14 residues. The germline V gene encodes CDR1 SNHLY and CDR2 FYNNEI. DNA of the CDR3: TGTGCCAGCACCCGAGCAGAATTGAACACTGAAGCTTTCTTT. Translation: CASTRAELNTEAFF.

On this clone itself: The same CDR3 also results from other DNA sequences found in this sample. The gene calls are TRBV27 and TRBJ2-7; 8 positions agree with TRBD2. The junction had 1 base not matched to a gene; V was cut back by 4 bases and J by 2 bases. The CDR3 covers 13 residues. CDR1 MNHEY and CDR2 SMNVEV come from the germline V gene (reference sequence). In nucleotides, the CDR3 is TGTGCCAGCAGTTCGGGAGGGGCCTACGAGCAGTACTTC. Amino acid sequence: CASSSGGAYEQYF.

V gene TRBV7-9 combines with J gene TRBJ2-5; D possibly corresponds to TRBD2 (5 bases). The ends were cut back, 4 bases at V and 5 bases at J, with 20 bases in the middle. Germline V lookup: CDR1 SEHNR, CDR2 FQNEAQ (reference sequence). This CDR3 is built from 16 residues. Here the CDR3 DNA reads TGTGCCAGCAGCTGGTGGGTGAGGGCCGAGGAGGAGACCCAGTACTTC. It is translated as CASSWWVRAEEETQYF.

The V call is TRBV30, the J call TRBJ2-7; the D gene is possibly TRBD1 (5 bases). The CDR3 has 15 residues. Per the germline V gene, CDR1 is GTSNPN and CDR2 is SVGIG (reference sequence). Trimming took 4 bases from V and 3 from J, leaving 19 bases between them. CDR3 amino acids: CAWMLGSRGIYEQYF. CDR3 bases: TGTGCCTGGATGTTGGGTTCTAGGGGCATCTACGAGCAGTACTTC.

The rearrangement links TRBV5-1 to TRBJ2-1; TRBD2 aligns across 15 bases. Per the germline V gene, CDR1 is SGHRS and CDR2 is YFSETQ. The CDR3 covers 17 residues. V lost 4 bases and J lost 2; bases outside the gene matches: 4. The CDR3: CASSPGTSGRPYNEQFF. In nucleotides, the CDR3 is TGCGCCAGCAGCCCCGGGACTAGCGGGAGGCCCTACAATGAGCAGTTCTTC.

J is TRBJ2-3 and V is TRBV6-1; D is ambiguous. Germline V gene lookup returns CDR1 MNHNS and CDR2 SASEGT. CDR3 length equals 14 residues. Between the trimmed V and J ends, which lost 8 bases and 1 base, there was a span of 13 bases. CDR3 sequence (DNA): TGTGCCAGCTCCAGACTGGGTCGCACAGATACGCAGTATTTT. It is translated as CASSRLGRTDTQYF.

The chain employs TRBV10-1 and TRBJ2-7, with 9 bases aligning to TRBD1. Germline V gives CDR1 WNHNN, CDR2 SYGVQD (reference sequence). This CDR3 is built from 14 residues. The V and J ends lost 4 bases and 2 bases, in that order; junction bases with no gene match: 3. The CDR3 sequence is CASSAGTGPYEQYF. CDR3 nucleotide sequence: TGCGCCAGCAGTGCCGGGACAGGGCCCTACGAGCAGTACTTC.

The chain has TRBV15 and TRBJ2-7; D tentatively fits TRBD1 or TRBD2 (5 bases each). V was cut by 0 bases and J by 4 bases, with 10 bases left in between. The CDR3 totals 14 residues. Germline values: CDR1 LNHNV, CDR2 YYDKDF (reference sequence). This CDR3 is CATSRDEGWYEQYF. The CDR3 coding sequence is TGTGCCACCAGCAGAGATGAGGGGTGGTACGAGCAGTACTTC.

The chain combines TRBV11-2 with TRBJ2-5, with D hard to call. V lost 4 bases and J lost 1, with 13 bases in between. Germline V lookup: CDR1 SGHAT, CDR2 FQNNGV. This CDR3 has 15 residues. The CDR3, as DNA: TGTGCCAGCAGCTATTTGGGCCCAATCCAAGAGACCCAGTACTTC. The encoded protein is CASSYLGPIQETQYF. The complete variable domain, with remaining parts taken from reference TRBV11-2 and TRBJ2-5, reads EAGVAQSPRYKIIEKRQSVAFWCNPISGHATLYWYQQILGQGPKLLIQFQNNGVVDDSQLPKDRFSAERLKGVDSTLKIQPAKLEDSAVYLCASSYLGPIQETQYFGPGTRLLVL.

The J gene is TRBJ2-7, the V gene TRBV6-1; D ambiguous. V was pared by 2 bases and J by 1 base, with 9 bases between. The germline gives CDR1 MNHNS, CDR2 SASEGT. The CDR3 consists of 14 residues. CDR3 coding DNA: TGTGCCAGCAGTGAATATACTACTTCCTACGAGCAGTACTTC. Translation: CASSEYTTSYEQYF.

The chain combines TRBV15 with TRBJ1-3; no firm D call. V was trimmed by 6 bases and J by 6 bases, leaving 12 bases between them. Looked up from germline, CDR1 is LNHNV and CDR2 is YYDKDF (reference sequence). CDR3 length: 13 residues. CDR3 sequence: CATSSHGINTIYF. The CDR3 DNA is TGTGCCACCAGTTCGCACGGGATAAACACCATATATTTT.

In its sample, this clone was seen a few times. CDR3 nucleotide sequence: TGTGCCAGCAGTGGTGAGGGGACTAGCGGGAAAAGTACAGATACGCAGTATTTT. Amino acids: CASSGEGTSGKSTDTQYF. The chain recombines TRBV25-1 with TRBJ2-3, with TRBD2 matching over 13 bases. V lost 4 bases to trimming and J lost 3 bases; unmatched junction nucleotides: 10. The germline CDR1 and CDR2 sequences are MGHDK and SYGVNS. The CDR3 totals 18 residues.

Remarks on this clone: Compared with germline, one end of the junction differs, possibly owing to a read error. V and J are TRBV5-6 and TRBJ1-1, with D perhaps TRBD1 (6 bases). The CDR3 spans 12 residues. Germline assignment: CDR1 SGHDT and CDR2 YYEEEE. CDR3 in DNA: TGTGCCAGCAGTCTCGGACAGACCCGGGAAGGATTT. Its translation: CASSLGQTREGF. Based on the CDR3 plus reference TRBV5-6 and TRBJ1-1, the full variable domain is DAGVTQSPTHLIKTRGQQVTLRCSPKSGHDTVSWYQQALGQGPQFIFQYYEEEERQRGNFPDRFSGHQFPNYSSELNVNALLLGDSALYLCASSLGQTREGFGQGTRLTVV.